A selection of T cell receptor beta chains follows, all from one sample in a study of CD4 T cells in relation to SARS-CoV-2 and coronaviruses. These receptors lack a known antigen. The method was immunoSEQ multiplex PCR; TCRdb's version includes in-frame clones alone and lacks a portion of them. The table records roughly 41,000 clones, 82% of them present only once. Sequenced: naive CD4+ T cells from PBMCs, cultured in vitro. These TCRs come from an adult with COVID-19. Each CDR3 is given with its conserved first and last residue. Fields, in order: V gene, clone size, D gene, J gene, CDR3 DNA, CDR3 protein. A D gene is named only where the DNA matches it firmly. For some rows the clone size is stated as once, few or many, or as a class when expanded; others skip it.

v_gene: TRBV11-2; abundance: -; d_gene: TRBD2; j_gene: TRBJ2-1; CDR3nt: TGTGCCAGCAGCTTAGAATTAGCGGGAGGCAGTGAGCAGTTCTTC; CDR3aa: CASSLELAGGSEQFF
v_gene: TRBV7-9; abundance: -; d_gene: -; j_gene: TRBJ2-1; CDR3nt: TGTGCCAGCAGCTTACGGGCTCGGGGTCACCGCAATGAGCAGTTCTTC; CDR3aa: CASSLRARGHRNEQFF
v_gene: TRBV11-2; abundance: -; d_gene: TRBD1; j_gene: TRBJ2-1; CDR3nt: TGTGCCAGCGGTCGGGGGCTTCCGGGACAGGGCTATGAGCAGTTCTTC; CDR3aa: CASGRGLPGQGYEQFF
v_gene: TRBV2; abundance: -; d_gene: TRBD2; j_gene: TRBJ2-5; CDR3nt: TGTGCCAGCAGTGGGGACGGGAGGTGGGAGACCCAGTACTTC; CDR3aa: CASSGDGRWETQYF
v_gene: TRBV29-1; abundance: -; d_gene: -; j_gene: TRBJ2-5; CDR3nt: TGCAGCTTCTACTCAGGGCCGAAGGGGACCCAGTACTTC; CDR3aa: CSFYSGPKGTQYF
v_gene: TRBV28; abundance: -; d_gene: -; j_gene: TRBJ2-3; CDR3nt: TGTGCCAGCACCTCCTCGGGGGATACGCAGTATTTT; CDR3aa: CASTSSGDTQYF
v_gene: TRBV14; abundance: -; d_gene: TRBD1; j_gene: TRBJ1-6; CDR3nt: TGTGCCAGCAGCCAAGGACAGGGACATTCACCCCTCCACTTT; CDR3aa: CASSQGQGHSPLHF
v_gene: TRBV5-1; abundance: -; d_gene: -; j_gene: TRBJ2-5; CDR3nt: TGCGCCAGCAGCTACAGGGCCCAAGAGACCCAGTACTTC; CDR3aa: CASSYRAQETQYF
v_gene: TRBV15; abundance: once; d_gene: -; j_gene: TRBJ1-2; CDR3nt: TGTGCCACCAGCACCCCGTCTAACTATGGCTACACCTTC; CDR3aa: CATSTPSNYGYTF
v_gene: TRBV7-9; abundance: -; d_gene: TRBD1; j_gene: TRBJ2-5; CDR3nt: TGTGCCAGCAGCTTAGTAGGGGGCGCGACCCAAGAGACCCAGTACTTC; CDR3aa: CASSLVGGATQETQYF